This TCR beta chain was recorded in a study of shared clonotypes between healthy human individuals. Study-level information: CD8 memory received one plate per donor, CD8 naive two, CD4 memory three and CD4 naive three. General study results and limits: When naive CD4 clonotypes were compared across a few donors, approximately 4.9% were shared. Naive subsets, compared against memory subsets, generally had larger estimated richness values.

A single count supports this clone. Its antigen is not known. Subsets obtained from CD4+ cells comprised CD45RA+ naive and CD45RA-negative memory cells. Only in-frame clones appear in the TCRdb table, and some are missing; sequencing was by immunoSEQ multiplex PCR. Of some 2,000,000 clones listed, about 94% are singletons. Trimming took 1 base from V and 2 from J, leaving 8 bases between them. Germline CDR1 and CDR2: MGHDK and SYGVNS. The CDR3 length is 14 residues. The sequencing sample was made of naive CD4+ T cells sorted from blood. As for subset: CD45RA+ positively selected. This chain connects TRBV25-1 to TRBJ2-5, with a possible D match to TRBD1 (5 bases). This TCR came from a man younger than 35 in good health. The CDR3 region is CASSESRAQETQYF. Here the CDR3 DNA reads TGTGCCAGCAGTGAATCCAGGGCTCAAGAGACCCAGTACTTC.